These 22 T cell receptor beta chains were all obtained from the same sample, sequenced in a study of CD8 T cells in Susac syndrome. The authors reverse transcribed roughly 0.5 to 1 ug RNA with random hexamers. TCRdb passed the immunoSEQ multiplex PCR reads through MiXCR, listing each CDR3 protein once. Among 50,000 to 65,000 distinct CDR3 sequences listed, roughly nine tenths were seen once. The sample consisted of CD8+ T cells from PBMCs. The source of these receptors is a human donor in good health.

V is TRBV5-5 and J is TRBJ1-2; no reliable D call. CDR1 SGHKS and CDR2 YYEKEE come from the germline V gene (reference sequence). This CDR3 has 15 residues. The V and J ends lost 5 bases and 0 bases respectively, with 14 bases between them. The CDR3 loop is CASSTDGAPNYGYTF. The CDR3, as DNA: TGTGCCAGCAGTACGGACGGAGCCCCTAACTATGGCTACACCTTC.

CDR3 nucleotide sequence: TGTGCCAGCAGTATAACAGGGGGTAGCTACTATGGCTACACCTTC. It specifies CASSITGGSYYGYTF. The chain couples TRBV27 to TRBJ1-2, with 8 bases identical to TRBD1. From germline, CDR1 is MNHEY and CDR2 SMNVEV (reference sequence). The CDR3 is 15 residues long. The J segment lost 3 bases and the V segment lost 5 bases, leaving 8 bases of the junction unmatched.

The chain combines TRBV5-1 with TRBJ2-5; the D is unclear. The germline gives CDR1 SGHRS, CDR2 YFSETQ. The V gene lost 1 base and the J gene lost 5 bases, with 6 bases spanning the gap. This CDR3 is 12 amino acids long. In DNA, the CDR3 is TGCGCCAGCAGCTTGCGGGTTGAGACCCAGTACTTC. This translates into CASSLRVETQYF.

The chain carries TRBV7-9 and TRBJ2-7; no clear D. With 5 bases removed from V and 7 bases from J, the gap between germline ends came to 27 bases. In germline, CDR1 is SEHNR, CDR2 FQNEAQ (reference sequence). This CDR3 has 17 residues. Here the CDR3 reads CASSPPDQVWVKLEQYF. The CDR3 bases are TGTGCCAGCAGCCCCCCAGATCAGGTCTGGGTTAAGTTGGAGCAGTACTTC.

The chain recombines TRBV30 with TRBJ1-2; 10 bases map to TRBD1. Germline CDR1 and CDR2: GTSNPN and SVGIG (reference sequence). CDR3 length equals 19 residues. The V and J ends lost 0 bases and 8 bases, in that order; junction bases with no gene match: 21. CDR3 coding DNA: TGTGCCTGGAGTGTGGAGGTTACGGACAGGGGGTACCAAATGGGGGGCTACACCTTC. As protein: CAWSVEVTDRGYQMGGYTF.

V is TRBV5-1 and J is TRBJ2-7; 8 nucleotides agree with TRBD1. From germline, CDR1 is SGHRS and CDR2 YFSETQ. This CDR3 spans 15 amino acids. The V gene end was trimmed by 3 bases and the J gene end by 3 bases; junction bases not matched to a gene: 8. This chain's CDR3 is CASSWTGPSNYEQYF. The CDR3 nucleotides are TGCGCCAGCAGCTGGACAGGGCCCTCGAACTACGAGCAGTACTTC.

This clonotype is a singleton in its sample. The gene calls are TRBV9 and TRBJ1-1; TRBD1 aligns across 7 bases. V lost 4 bases, J lost 4 bases, and 13 bases stayed unmatched. Germline V lookup: CDR1 SGDLS, CDR2 YYNGEE. This CDR3 region has 16 residues. The DNA of the CDR3 is TGTGCCAGCAGCCCAAAAACAGGGGAGGTCGGCACTGAAGCTTTCTTT. Residues: CASSPKTGEVGTEAFF. The full variable domain, with the rest looked up from reference TRBV9 and TRBJ1-1, is DSGVTQTPKHLITATGQRVTLRCSPRSGDLSVYWYQQSLDQGLQFLIQYYNGEERAKGNILERFSAQQFPDLHSELNLSSLELGDSALYFCASSPKTGEVGTEAFFGQGTRLTVV.

J is TRBJ2-7 and V is TRBV5-1; TRBD1 might be the D (5 bases). Germline V lookup: CDR1 SGHRS, CDR2 YFSETQ. Trimming took off 4 bases at V and 3 bases at J, with 14 bases between the two ends. The CDR3 loop spans 14 amino acids. The CDR3 bases are TGCGCCAGCAGCCTGACAGCAGCAGACTACGAGCAGTACTTC. Its translation is CASSLTAADYEQYF.

This clonotype was seen just once. The chain combines TRBV5-1 with TRBJ2-5; weak D call: TRBD1 (5 bases). Germline V gene sequence: CDR1 SGHRS, CDR2 YFSETQ. V lost 0 bases to trimming and J lost 4 bases, with 7 bases between them. This CDR3 region has 13 residues. CDR3 sequence (DNA): TGCGCCAGCAGCTTGGTAGGGGCAGAGACCCAGTACTTC. This gives the protein CASSLVGAETQYF.

Written as DNA, the CDR3 is TGTGCCAGCAGCTTAGCCGGGGGAGGAAATACGCAGTATTTT. Protein product: CASSLAGGGNTQYF. The V gene is TRBV7-6, the J gene TRBJ2-3, with a possible D match to TRBD2 (6 bases). Germline V CDR1 and CDR2: SGHVS, FNYEAQ. The CDR3 runs to 14 residues. The V end was cut by 0 bases, the J end by 7 bases, with 11 bases between.

This clonotype was seen a single time. The chain combines TRBV7-6 with TRBJ1-4; TRBD1 aligns across 7 bases. V gave up 3 bases and J gave up 0 bases; unmatched junction bases: 10. Per the germline V gene, CDR1 is SGHVS and CDR2 is FNYEAQ. The CDR3 has 18 amino acids. The CDR3 loop reads CASSFRPSRGPTNEKLFF. Here the CDR3 DNA reads TGTGCCAGCAGCTTTAGACCCTCGAGGGGGCCAACTAATGAAAAACTGTTTTTT. Combining the CDR3 with reference TRBV7-6 and TRBJ1-4 gives the whole variable domain GAGVSQSPRYKVTKRGQDVALRCDPISGHVSLYWYRQALGQGPEFLTYFNYEAQQDKSGLPNDRFSAERPEGSISTLTIQRTEQRDSAMYRCASSFRPSRGPTNEKLFFGSGTQLSVL.

V is TRBV19 and J is TRBJ1-1, with D perhaps TRBD1 (6 bases). There are 15 residues in the CDR3. Germline CDR1 LNHDA, CDR2 SQIVND (reference sequence). V was clipped by 6 bases and J by 0 bases, with 14 bases between them. The DNA for the CDR3 is TGTGCCAGTAGCCCCCGACAGGAACTGAACACTGAAGCTTTCTTT. Its translation is CASSPRQELNTEAFF.

The chain couples TRBV12-3 or TRBV12-4 to TRBJ2-1, with D uncertain. Trimming took off 5 bases at V and 3 bases at J, with 8 bases between the two ends. This CDR3 comprises 13 residues. CDR3 DNA: TGTGCCAGCAGTCCGGCACTCTACAATGAGCAGTTCTTC. Protein product: CASSPALYNEQFF.

The J gene is TRBJ2-2, the V gene TRBV10-3, with TRBD1 identical over 7 bases. The CDR3 spans 15 residues. The ends lost 9 bases at V and 3 bases at J; junction bases unmatched: 10. Germline V CDR1 and CDR2: ENHRY, SYGVKD. This chain's CDR3 is CAIGRQGHDTGELFF. The CDR3 DNA follows: TGTGCCATAGGGAGACAGGGTCATGACACCGGGGAGCTGTTTTTT.

This clonotype has a single count. This chain links TRBV2 with TRBJ1-2, with 7 bases lining up with TRBD1. The trim removed 6 bases at V and 0 bases at J, leaving 7 bases unmatched. This CDR3 region has 15 residues. From germline, CDR1 is SNHLY and CDR2 FYNNEI. The CDR3 DNA sequence: TGTGCCAGCAGCGAGACAGGGAAAGCTAACTATGGCTACACCTTC. Encoded protein: CASSETGKANYGYTF. Full variable domain (outside the CDR3, taken from reference TRBV2 and TRBJ1-2): EPEVTQTPSHQVTQMGQEVILRCVPISNHLYFYWYRQILGQKVEFLVSFYNNEISEKSEIFDDQFSVERPDGSNFTLKIRSTKLEDSAMYFCASSETGKANYGYTFGSGTRLTVV.

The V and J genes are TRBV7-9 and TRBJ2-3, with TRBD1 identical over 10 bases. The CDR3 runs 16 residues. Germline V gene data show CDR1 as SEHNR and CDR2 as FQNEAQ (reference sequence). Unmatched junction bases numbered 7, after V lost 5 bases and J lost 2 bases. CDR3 region: CASSPRDRGYTDTQYF. Written as DNA, the CDR3 is TGTGCCAGCAGCCCTCGGGACAGGGGTTACACAGATACGCAGTATTTT. The variable domain in full, completed from reference TRBV7-9 and TRBJ2-3, reads DTGVSQNPRHKITKRGQNVTFRCDPISEHNRLYWYRQTLGQGPEFLTYFQNEAQLEKSRLLSDRFSAERPKGSFSTLEIQRTEQGDSAMYLCASSPRDRGYTDTQYFGPGTRLTVL.

This chain's CDR3 is CASSSGYEQYF. The CDR3 region has the DNA TGTGCCAGCAGTTCCGGGTACGAGCAGTACTTC. This chain uses TRBV12-3 or TRBV12-4 with TRBJ2-7; unclear D gene. The CDR3 has 11 residues. V shed 4 bases and J shed 4 bases, with 5 bases lying between them.

The gene calls are TRBV28 and TRBJ2-1, with D perhaps matching TRBD2 (6 bases). CDR1 MDHEN and CDR2 SYDVKM come from the germline V gene. The CDR3 extends over 15 amino acids. Trimming took off 3 bases at V and 4 bases at J, with 13 bases between the two ends. The CDR3 coding sequence is TGTGCCAGCAGTTTGCGGGGAGAGATTTACAATGAGCAGTTCTTC. Protein sequence: CASSLRGEIYNEQFF.

The chain links TRBV9 to TRBJ1-4; D is undetermined. Germline V lookup: CDR1 SGDLS, CDR2 YYNGEE. Trimming took 0 bases from V and 3 from J, leaving 9 bases between them. The CDR3 covers 15 residues. The CDR3: CASSVEDGPNEKLFF. In DNA, the CDR3 is TGTGCCAGCAGCGTAGAGGACGGACCTAATGAAAAACTGTTTTTT.

V gene TRBV2 combines with J gene TRBJ2-1, with 7 bases identical to TRBD1. The CDR3 length is 14 residues. Looked up from germline, CDR1 is SNHLY and CDR2 is FYNNEI. J gave up 8 bases and V 6 bases, and 10 bases lay outside the gene matches. CDR3 loop: CASRVQGLFDEQFF. The CDR3 coding sequence is TGTGCCAGCAGGGTACAGGGGCTATTTGATGAGCAGTTCTTC.

The chain has TRBV5-1 and TRBJ2-7; D ambiguous. There are 15 residues in the CDR3. V lost 0 bases to trimming and J lost 6 bases, with 16 bases between them. The germline V gene encodes CDR1 SGHRS and CDR2 YFSETQ. The CDR3 nucleotides are TGCGCCAGCAGCTTGGTGGGTGGGCCCCCTGCCGAGCAGTACTTC. Protein: CASSLVGGPPAEQYF.

Points on this clonotype: At one end the junction does not follow the germline gene, possibly because of a read error. V is TRBV19 and J is TRBJ1-5; D is perhaps TRBD1 (5 bases). The germline CDR1 and CDR2 sequences are LNHDA and SQIVND (reference sequence). This CDR3 has 14 residues. The CDR3 bases are TGTGCCGGTAGTCCATACGCGCGGGACCAGCCCCAGCATTTT. Protein product: CAGSPYARDQPQHF.